These 18 T cell receptor beta chains came from one sample sequenced in a study of T cells in Graves' hyperthyroidism and ophthalmopathy. The investigators amplified TCR beta CDR3 regions from RNA transcripts. In the first-round RT-PCR of the TCR CDR3, the HTBI primer set was used. TCRdb reanalysed the multiplex PCR reads using MiXCR and keeps one entry per CDR3 protein. The top ten clones hold approximately 13% of a sample with hundreds of thousands of distinct CDR3 sequences, about 15% of them seen once. Sequencing input: blood. The source of these receptors is a man between 18 and 29 years old with Graves' ophthalmopathy.

This clonotype was detected ten times or more. The CDR3 region has the DNA TGTGCCAGCTCACCCGGGACAGGGAGCGCCTACGAGCAGTACTTC. This gives the protein CASSPGTGSAYEQYF. The chain is built from TRBV18 and TRBJ2-7; 9 bases align to TRBD1. Germline trimming cut 3 bases from V and 2 bases from J; bases unmatched to any gene: 5. CDR3 length: 15 amino acids. Germline V gene data show CDR1 as KGHSH and CDR2 as LQKENI.

This clonotype has a handful of counts. The rearrangement links TRBV5-1 to TRBJ2-7; tentatively, D is TRBD2 (6 bases). CDR3 length: 14 amino acids. Germline CDR1 SGHRS, CDR2 YFSETQ. V was shortened by 2 bases and J by 5 bases, with 14 bases between the two germline ends. The DNA for the CDR3 is TGCGCCAGCAGCTTAGGAGGGAGTACCCACGAGCAGTACTTC. Translated, it gives CASSLGGSTHEQYF.

The chain carries TRBV7-9 and TRBJ2-3, with a possible D match to TRBD1 (6 bases). The V gene's germline CDR1 is SEHNR and CDR2 FQNEAQ (reference sequence). V was trimmed by 5 bases and J by 2 bases, leaving 14 bases between them. This CDR3 region has 15 residues. The CDR3: CASSSPGQLTDTQYF. The CDR3, as DNA: TGTGCCAGCAGCAGTCCAGGACAGCTCACAGATACGCAGTATTTT.

This clonotype was counted many times. The V gene is TRBV6-1, the J gene TRBJ1-1, with D perhaps matching TRBD1 (5 bases). Trimming took off 5 bases at V and 10 bases at J, with 17 bases between the two ends. Germline-derived CDR1 and CDR2 are MNHNS and SASEGT. The CDR3 length is 13 residues. CDR3 DNA: TGTGCCAGCAGTCCCTCAGATCGCGGGGGAGCTTTCTTT. Encoded protein: CASSPSDRGGAFF.

This clonotype was counted ten times or more. The chain is built from TRBV11-3 and TRBJ2-5; 9 bases fit TRBD2. The CDR3 totals 13 residues. The V gene end was trimmed by 5 bases and the J gene end by 4 bases; junction bases not matched to a gene: 2. Germline CDR1 SGHNT, CDR2 YENEEA. The CDR3 sequence: CASSRLAVETQYF. CDR3 in DNA: TGTGCCAGCAGCCGACTAGCGGTAGAGACCCAGTACTTC.

This clonotype was observed a handful of times. The chain carries TRBV10-2 and TRBJ1-1; D remains unclear. The CDR3 loop spans 11 amino acids. Germline assignment: CDR1 WSHSY and CDR2 SAAADI. V gave up 3 bases and J gave up 3 bases, with 2 bases separating them. CDR3 bases: TGCGCCAGCAGTGATTACACTGAAGCTTTCTTT. Translation gives CASSDYTEAFF.

This clonotype occurred once. This may be a read error, as it is one base from a much larger clone. The rearrangement links TRBV9 to TRBJ2-1; 12 nucleotides agree with TRBD2. The V gene's germline CDR1 is SGDLS and CDR2 YYNGEE. The V and J ends lost 0 bases and 6 bases, in that order; junction bases with no gene match: 16. This CDR3 is built from 20 residues. The CDR3 reads CASSVALLAGGSVSFNEQFF. The CDR3 nucleotides read TGTGCCAGCAGCGTAGCTCTCCTAGCGGGAGGGTCGGTTAGCTTCAATGAGCAGTTCTTC.

This clonotype was seen a handful of times. This chain joins TRBV10-1 and TRBJ2-2; D may match TRBD1 or TRBD2 (5 bases each). CDR1 is WNHNN, CDR2 SYGVQD, per germline (reference sequence). The CDR3 contains 16 residues. The ends were cut back, 2 bases at V and 4 bases at J, with 14 bases in the middle. CDR3 sequence reads: CASSEALGTATGELFF. The CDR3 DNA reads as TGCGCCAGCAGTGAGGCGTTGGGGACGGCCACCGGGGAGCTGTTTTTT.

The V call is TRBV7-3, the J call TRBJ2-1; 12 bases are a match to TRBD2. Trimming cost V 1 base and J 10 bases; bases outside gene matches: 11. Germline V gives CDR1 SGHTA, CDR2 FQGTGA. The CDR3 has 17 amino acids. In DNA, the CDR3 is TGTGCCAGCAGCTTAATCCCCCTTCGACTAGCGGGAGTGGAGCAGTTCTTC. Translated, it gives CASSLIPLRLAGVEQFF.

This clonotype showed up many times. The rearrangement links TRBV7-2 to TRBJ2-3; 7 positions match TRBD2. Germline V gives CDR1 SGHTA, CDR2 FQGNSA. The CDR3 totals 14 residues. The J segment lost 6 bases and the V segment lost 1 base, leaving 4 bases of the junction unmatched. CDR3 region: CASSLDAGEDTQYF. For the CDR3, the DNA is TGTGCCAGCAGCTTAGATGCGGGAGAGGATACGCAGTATTTT.

The V call is TRBV19, the J call TRBJ2-1; 7 bases fit TRBD1. The V gene end was trimmed by 4 bases and the J gene end by 4 bases; junction bases not matched to a gene: 10. The CDR3 is made up of 16 amino acids. The V gene's germline CDR1 is LNHDA and CDR2 SQIVND (reference sequence). The CDR3 DNA reads TGTGCCAGTAGTAGGTTCGGGACAGCCTTATACAATGAGCAGTTCTTC. It translates to CASSRFGTALYNEQFF.

This clonotype was observed at least ten times. V usage is TRBV7-2 and J usage is TRBJ2-5, with TRBD2 as a possible D gene (7 bases). Germline CDR1 reads SGHTA; CDR2 reads FQGNSA. This CDR3 region has 14 residues. V was clipped by 3 bases and J by 5 bases, with 13 bases between them. CDR3 protein: CASSFVGGPETQYF. CDR3 nucleotides: TGTGCCAGCAGCTTTGTCGGGGGGCCGGAGACCCAGTACTTC. The variable domain in full, with the rest retrieved from reference TRBV7-2 and TRBJ2-5, is GAGVSQSPSNKVTEKGKDVELRCDPISGHTALYWYRQSLGQGLEFLIYFQGNSAPDKSGLPSDRFSAERTGGSVSTLTIQRTQQEDSAVYLCASSFVGGPETQYFGPGTRLLVL.

This clonotype was seen only a few times. This chain links TRBV7-6 with TRBJ2-7; the D gene is possibly TRBD2 (5 bases). This CDR3 contains 14 residues. Germline-derived CDR1 and CDR2 are SGHVS and FNYEAQ. The V gene lost 2 bases and the J gene lost 1 base, with 9 bases spanning the gap. CDR3 loop: CASSLREKSYEQYF. The DNA for the CDR3 is TGTGCCAGCAGCTTAAGGGAGAAATCCTACGAGCAGTACTTC. Together with reference TRBV7-6 and TRBJ2-7, the CDR3 gives the full variable domain: GAGVSQSPRYKVTKRGQDVALRCDPISGHVSLYWYRQALGQGPEFLTYFNYEAQQDKSGLPNDRFSAERPEGSISTLTIQRTEQRDSAMYRCASSLREKSYEQYFGPGTRLTVT.

The chain carries TRBV9 and TRBJ2-3; 14 positions agree with TRBD2. V lost 7 bases and J lost 3; bases outside the gene matches: 13. Germline CDR1 is SGDLS and CDR2 is YYNGEE. This CDR3 has 18 amino acids. CDR3 in DNA: TGTGCCAGCGGGCCGGGACTAGCGGGGGAGTGGAGAACAGATACGCAGTATTTT. This codes for CASGPGLAGEWRTDTQYF.

Comments on this clonotype: This clone may be a read error of a much larger clone one base away. The chain carries TRBV6-2 or TRBV6-3 and TRBJ1-2, with D uncertain. Trimming took off 2 bases at V and 6 bases at J, with 16 bases between the two ends. Germline CDR1 and CDR2: MNHEY and SVGEGT. The CDR3 length is 15 residues. The CDR3 DNA reads as TGTGCCAGCAGTTACGGATCCCCAACCAACCATGGCTACACCTTC. Its translation is CASSYGSPTNHGYTF.

The sample holds many counts of this clonotype. The V and J genes are TRBV27 and TRBJ1-1; the D is unclear. Germline CDR1 and CDR2: MNHEY and SMNVEV (reference sequence). With 5 bases removed from V and 5 bases from J, the gap between germline ends came to 15 bases. This CDR3 has 14 residues. CDR3 sequence (DNA): TGTGCCAGCAGTATGACTCGCCGAGGGACTGAAGCTTTCTTT. Protein: CASSMTRRGTEAFF.

This clonotype was detected only a few times. The chain carries TRBV7-9 and TRBJ2-1, with 10 positions matching TRBD2. Trimming cost V 11 bases and J 10 bases; bases outside gene matches: 11. This CDR3 is 13 amino acids long. Germline CDR1 reads SEHNR; CDR2 reads FQNEAQ (reference sequence). The CDR3 loop is CAFSSLAGEEQFF. As DNA, the CDR3 is TGTGCCTTCTCAAGCCTAGCGGGAGAGGAGCAGTTCTTC.

At least ten counts were recorded for this clonotype. V usage is TRBV7-9 and J usage is TRBJ2-7; D is unclear. The CDR3 is 13 amino acids. Trimming cost V 5 bases and J 2 bases, with 10 bases left between them. Germline loops: CDR1 SEHNR, CDR2 FQNEAQ (reference sequence). CDR3 residues: CASSTKETYEQYF. The CDR3 nucleotides are TGTGCCAGCAGCACCAAGGAGACCTACGAGCAGTACTTC.